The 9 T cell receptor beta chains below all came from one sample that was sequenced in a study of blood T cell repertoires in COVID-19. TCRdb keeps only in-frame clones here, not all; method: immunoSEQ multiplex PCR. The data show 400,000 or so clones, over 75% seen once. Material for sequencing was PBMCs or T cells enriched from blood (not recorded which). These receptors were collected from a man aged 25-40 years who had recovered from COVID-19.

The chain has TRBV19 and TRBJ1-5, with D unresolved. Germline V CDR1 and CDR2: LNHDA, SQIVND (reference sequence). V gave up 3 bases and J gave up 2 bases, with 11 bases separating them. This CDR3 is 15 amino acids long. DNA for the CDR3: TGTGCCAGTAGTATCGTTTTGGGAGGCAATCAGCCCCAGCATTTT. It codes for CASSIVLGGNQPQHF.

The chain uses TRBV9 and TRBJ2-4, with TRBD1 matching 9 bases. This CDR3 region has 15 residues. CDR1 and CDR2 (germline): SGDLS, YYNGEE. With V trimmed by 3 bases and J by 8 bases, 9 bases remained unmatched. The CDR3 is CASSGGQGSNDIQYF. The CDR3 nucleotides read TGTGCCAGCAGCGGCGGACAGGGGAGTAATGACATTCAGTACTTC.

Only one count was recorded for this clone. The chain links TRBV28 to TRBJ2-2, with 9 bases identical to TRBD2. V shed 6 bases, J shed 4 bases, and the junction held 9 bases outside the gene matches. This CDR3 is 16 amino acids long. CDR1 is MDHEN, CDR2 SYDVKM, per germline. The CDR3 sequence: CASSPGVAGVTGELFF. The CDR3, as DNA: TGTGCCAGCAGCCCCGGGGTAGCGGGAGTCACCGGGGAGCTGTTTTTT.

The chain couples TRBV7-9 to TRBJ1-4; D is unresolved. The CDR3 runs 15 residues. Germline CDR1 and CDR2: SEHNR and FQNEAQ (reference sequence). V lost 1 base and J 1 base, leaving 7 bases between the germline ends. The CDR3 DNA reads TGTGCCAGCAGCTTAGAGAGTGGAACTAATGAAAAACTGTTTTTT. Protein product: CASSLESGTNEKLFF. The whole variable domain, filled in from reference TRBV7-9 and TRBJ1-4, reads DTGVSQNPRHKITKRGQNVTFRCDPISEHNRLYWYRQTLGQGPEFLTYFQNEAQLEKSRLLSDRFSAERPKGSFSTLEIQRTEQGDSAMYLCASSLESGTNEKLFFGSGTQLSVL.

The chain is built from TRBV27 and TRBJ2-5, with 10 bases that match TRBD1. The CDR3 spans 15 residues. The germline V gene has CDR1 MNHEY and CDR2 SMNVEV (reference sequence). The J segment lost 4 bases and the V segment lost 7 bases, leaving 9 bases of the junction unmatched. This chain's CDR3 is CASTFRQGAGETQYF. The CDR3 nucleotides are TGTGCCAGCACCTTCCGACAGGGGGCGGGAGAGACCCAGTACTTC.

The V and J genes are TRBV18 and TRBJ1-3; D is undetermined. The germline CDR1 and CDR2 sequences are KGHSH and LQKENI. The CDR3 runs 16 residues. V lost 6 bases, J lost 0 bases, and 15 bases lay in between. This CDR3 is CASSVNGLRSGNTIYF. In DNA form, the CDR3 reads TGTGCCAGCTCGGTAAACGGACTGCGCTCTGGAAACACCATATATTTT. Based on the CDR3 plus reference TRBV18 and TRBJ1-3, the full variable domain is NAGVMQNPRHLVRRRGQEARLRCSPMKGHSHVYWYRQLPEEGLKFMVYLQKENIIDESGMPKERFSAEFPKEGPSILRIQQVVRGDSAAYFCASSVNGLRSGNTIYFGEGSWLTVV.

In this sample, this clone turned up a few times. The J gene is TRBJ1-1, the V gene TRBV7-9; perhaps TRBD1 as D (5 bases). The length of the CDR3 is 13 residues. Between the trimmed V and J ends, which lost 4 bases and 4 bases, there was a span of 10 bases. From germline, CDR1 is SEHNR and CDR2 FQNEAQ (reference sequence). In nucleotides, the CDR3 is TGTGCCAGCAGCTCCAGGGAAGGCACTGAAGCTTTCTTT. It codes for CASSSREGTEAFF.

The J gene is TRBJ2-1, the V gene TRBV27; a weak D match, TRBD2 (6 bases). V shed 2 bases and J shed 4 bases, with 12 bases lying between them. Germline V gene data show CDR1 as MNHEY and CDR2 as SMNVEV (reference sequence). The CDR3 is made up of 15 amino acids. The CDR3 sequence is CASSLRRETYNEQFF. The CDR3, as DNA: TGTGCCAGCAGTTTAAGGAGGGAGACTTACAATGAGCAGTTCTTC.

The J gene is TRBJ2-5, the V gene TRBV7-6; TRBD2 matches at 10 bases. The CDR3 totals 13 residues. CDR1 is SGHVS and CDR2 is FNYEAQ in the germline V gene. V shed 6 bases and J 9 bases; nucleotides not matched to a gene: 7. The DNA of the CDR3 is TGTGCCAGCAGTGATAGCGGGAGGATGGCCCAGTACTTC. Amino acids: CASSDSGRMAQYF. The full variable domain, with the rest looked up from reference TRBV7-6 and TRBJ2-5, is GAGVSQSPRYKVTKRGQDVALRCDPISGHVSLYWYRQALGQGPEFLTYFNYEAQQDKSGLPNDRFSAERPEGSISTLTIQRTEQRDSAMYRCASSDSGRMAQYFGPGTRLLVL.